A single sample is the source of the 10 T cell receptor beta chains below, sequenced in a study of T cell repertoires in cytomegalovirus infection. TCRdb reanalysed the reads using MiXCR and keeps one entry per CDR3 protein. The sample contains 200,000 or so distinct CDR3 sequences, 28% of which appear only once. Material for sequencing was PBMCs. The source is a human donor in good health (CMV status not recorded). Some clones in this sample may be carry-over from other donors' samples.

CDR3 DNA sequence: TGTGCCAGCAGTTACGACAGGGTCACAGATACGCAGTATTTT. Protein sequence: CASSYDRVTDTQYF. V and J are TRBV6-2 or TRBV6-3 and TRBJ2-3; 7 positions match TRBD1. The CDR3 extends over 14 amino acids. The V gene's germline CDR1 is MNHEY and CDR2 SVGEGT. V was pared by 2 bases and J by 2 bases, with 1 base of the junction left unmatched.

As concerns this clonotype: Compared with germline, one end of the junction differs, possibly owing to a read error. This chain links TRBV7-3 with TRBJ1-2, with D possibly matching TRBD1 (5 bases). The CDR3 length is 13 residues. Germline values: CDR1 SGHTA, CDR2 FQGTGA. The chain's CDR3 is CASSLDSSYGNTF. CDR3 nucleotide sequence: TGTGCCAGCAGCTTAGACAGCTCCTATGGCAACACCTTC.

This clonotype appeared many times. The chain couples TRBV7-2 to TRBJ1-2; D is perhaps TRBD1 (5 bases). The CDR3 runs to 14 residues. The germline V and J ends were trimmed by 4 bases and 0 bases, with 9 bases remaining between them. Germline assignment: CDR1 SGHTA and CDR2 FQGNSA. CDR3 sequence reads: CASSSGASNYGYTF. CDR3 DNA: TGTGCCAGCAGCTCTGGGGCCTCTAACTATGGCTACACCTTC.

In DNA, the CDR3 is TGCAGCGTTGAAAAGGGTGAAAAACTGTTTTTT. This sequence encodes CSVEKGEKLFF. V is TRBV29-1 and J is TRBJ1-4; D is ambiguous. The germline V and J ends were trimmed by 2 bases and 7 bases, with 5 bases remaining between them. There are 11 residues in the CDR3. The germline gives CDR1 SQVTM, CDR2 ANQGSEA.

This clonotype was recorded at least ten times. V and J are TRBV4-1 and TRBJ2-1, with 8 bases identical to TRBD1. Germline V gene lookup returns CDR1 MGHRA and CDR2 YSYEKL. The CDR3 contains 15 residues. V was pared by 4 bases and J by 9 bases, with 11 bases of the junction left unmatched. The DNA for the CDR3 is TGCGCCAGCAGCCCACGGACAGGGCAAGGGGGTGAGCAGTTCTTC. It specifies CASSPRTGQGGEQFF.

This chain links TRBV2 with TRBJ1-6; D possibly corresponds to TRBD1 (6 bases). CDR1 and CDR2 from the germline V gene are SNHLY and FYNNEI. Trimming stripped 7 bases from V and 5 bases from J, with 15 bases between. This CDR3 is built from 15 residues. CDR3 DNA: TGTGCCAGCACCAGAAGACAGGTTCATAATTCACCCCTCCACTTT. Its protein product is CASTRRQVHNSPLHF.

V is TRBV6-5 and J is TRBJ2-3; a weak D match, TRBD1 (5 bases). CDR3 length: 12 amino acids. The germline gives CDR1 MNHEY, CDR2 SVGAGI. Trimming pared 4 bases from V and 4 bases from J, leaving 6 bases between. The CDR3 coding sequence is TGTGCCAGCAGTTCGACAGCAGATACGCAGTATTTT. Residues: CASSSTADTQYF.

This clonotype showed up many times. The chain uses TRBV6-5 and TRBJ1-1; 8 nucleotides align to TRBD1. Germline CDR1 reads MNHEY; CDR2 reads SVGAGI. The CDR3 spans 15 residues. Germline trimming cut 5 bases from V and 0 bases from J; bases unmatched to any gene: 5. The CDR3 protein is CASSPETGVNTEAFF. CDR3 DNA: TGTGCCAGCAGTCCAGAGACAGGGGTGAACACTGAAGCTTTCTTT.

The genes are TRBV7-9 and TRBJ2-1, with 8 bases aligning to TRBD2. The ends lost 3 bases at V and 5 bases at J; junction bases unmatched: 3. The CDR3 is 14 residues long. Germline V lookup: CDR1 SEHNR, CDR2 FQNEAQ (reference sequence). The CDR3 is CASSFRRGDNEQFF. As DNA, the CDR3 is TGTGCCAGCAGCTTCCGGCGGGGGGACAATGAGCAGTTCTTC.

The chain couples TRBV5-8 to TRBJ1-3, with D unclear. This CDR3 has 17 amino acids. Looked up from germline, CDR1 is SGHTS and CDR2 is YDEGEE. Trimming cost V 4 bases and J 4 bases, with 21 bases left between them. CDR3 in DNA: TGTGCCAGCAGCCCCGATCGAGGGATATCAGCCGGAAACACCATATATTTT. The encoded protein is CASSPDRGISAGNTIYF.